Listed below are T cell receptor beta chains from one sample, sequenced in a study of CD8+CD57+ T cells in acquired aplastic anemia. TCRdb redid the calling of the reads with MiXCR, one entry per CDR3 protein. The sample includes 150,000 to 200,000 distinct CDR3 sequences, about 64% seen only once; the top ten take about 43%. The specimen sequenced was sorted CD4+, CD8+, or CD8+CD57+ T cells (not recorded which) from PBMCs. The receptor set was obtained from a human donor with severe aplastic anemia or a healthy control (not recorded which). Each CDR3 is given with its conserved first and last residue. The D gene is left open where the match is weak. Not every row has a clone size; where given, it reads once, few, many or a size class.

>NA|NA|TRBJ1-2|TRBV7-9
TGTGCCAGCAGCTCCTCCTCGGCCAGCCCATTCTATGGCTACACCTTC
CASSSSSASPFYGYTF
>TRBD1|NA|TRBJ1-1|TRBV5-6
TGTGCCAGCGGCCCGGGACAGGGGCGCACTGAAGCTTTCTTT
CASGPGQGRTEAFF
>NA|many|TRBJ2-7|TRBV19
TGTGCCAGTAGTAGCGATCCGGGTACCGAGCAGTACTTC
CASSSDPGTEQYF
>NA|few|TRBJ1-2|TRBV4-1
TGCGCCAGCAGCCCCTCACGAGGCACCTATGGCTACACCTTC
CASSPSRGTYGYTF
>NA|NA|TRBJ2-5|TRBV7-9
TGTGCCAGCAGCCCAACGCAGGGCCAGTACTTC
CASSPTQGQYF
>TRBD2|NA|TRBJ2-3|TRBV24-1
TGTGCCACCAGCCACGCCGTCGCGGGAGCAGATACGCAGTATTTT
CATSHAVAGADTQYF
>NA|few|TRBJ2-1|TRBV2
TGTGCCAGCAGTGAGGGGGTTTTCAGGCCCTACGATGAGCAGTTCTTC
CASSEGVFRPYDEQFF
>NA|many|TRBJ1-1|TRBV9
TGTGCCAGCAGCGTAGCTTACGCGCCGGTTGAAGCTTTCTTT
CASSVAYAPVEAFF
>NA|NA|TRBJ1-6|TRBV15
TGTGCCACCAGCAGAGAGGCAGGGAATTCACCCCTCCACTTT
CATSREAGNSPLHF
>NA|NA|TRBJ2-2|TRBV9
TGTGCCAGCAGCGTAGTGGCAGGGGGGGCCGGGGAGCTGTTTTTT
CASSVVAGGAGELFF
>NA|many|TRBJ2-6|TRBV4-1
TGCGCCAGCAGCCAAGATCAAGCAGGGCTTGGGGCCAACGTCCTGACTTTC
CASSQDQAGLGANVLTF
>TRBD1|few|TRBJ1-1|TRBV7-9
TGTGCCAGCAGCCTCAAGCGGACAGGGGGTAACACTGAAGCTTTCTTT
CASSLKRTGGNTEAFF
>NA|few|TRBJ2-5|TRBV30
TGTGCCTGGAGTGTCGGGGCAGGGGAAGAGACCCAGTACTTC
CAWSVGAGEETQYF
>TRBD2|NA|TRBJ2-7|TRBV3-1
TGTGCCAGCAGCCCCGGGACTAGCATCCACGAGCAGTACTTC
CASSPGTSIHEQYF
>TRBD1|NA|TRBJ2-3|TRBV12-5
TGTGCTATCGACCGGGGACAGTACAGCACAGATACGCAGTATTTT
CAIDRGQYSTDTQYF
>NA|once|TRBJ1-1|TRBV19
TGTGCCACCCTTAGACAGGAACCTAAGAACACTGAAGCTTTCTTT
CATLRQEPKNTEAFF
>NA|many|TRBJ1-1|TRBV2
TGTGCCAGCAGTGAAGGGATTGGGACGGAAGCTTTCTTT
CASSEGIGTEAFF
>NA|once|TRBJ2-6|TRBV2
TGTGCCAGCAGTGAACCCCTTGGGTCCTCTGGGGCCAACGTCCTGACTTTC
CASSEPLGSSGANVLTF